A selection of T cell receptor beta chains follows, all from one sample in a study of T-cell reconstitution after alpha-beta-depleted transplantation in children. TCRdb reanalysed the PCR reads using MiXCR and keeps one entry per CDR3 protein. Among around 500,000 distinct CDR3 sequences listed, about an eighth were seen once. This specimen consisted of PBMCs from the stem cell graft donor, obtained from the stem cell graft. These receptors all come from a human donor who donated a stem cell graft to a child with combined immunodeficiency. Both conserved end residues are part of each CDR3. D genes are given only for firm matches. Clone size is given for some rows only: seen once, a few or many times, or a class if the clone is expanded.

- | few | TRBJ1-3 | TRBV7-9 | CASSTDRSGNTIYF | TGTGCCAGCAGTACGGACCGCTCTGGAAACACCATATATTTT
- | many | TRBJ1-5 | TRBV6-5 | CASSYAANQPQHF | TGTGCCAGCAGTTACGCGGCAAATCAGCCCCAGCATTTT
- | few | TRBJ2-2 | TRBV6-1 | CASSESDFTGELFF | TGTGCCAGCAGTGAATCAGACTTTACGGGGGAGCTGTTTTTT
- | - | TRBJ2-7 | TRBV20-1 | CSASLLLYEQYF | TGCAGTGCTAGCCTACTTCTCTACGAGCAGTACTTC
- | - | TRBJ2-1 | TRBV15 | CATDPSGDSYNEQFF | TGTGCCACCGATCCCTCGGGCGACTCCTACAATGAGCAGTTCTTC
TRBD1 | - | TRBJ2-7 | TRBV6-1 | CASRTPGQEYEQYF | TGTGCCAGCAGGACTCCGGGACAGGAATACGAGCAGTACTTC
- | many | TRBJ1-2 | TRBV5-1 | CASSLGRQGNYGYTF | TGCGCCAGCAGCTTGGGGCGCCAAGGGAACTATGGCTACACCTTC
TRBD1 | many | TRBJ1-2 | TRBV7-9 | CASRPKGGLNYGYTF | TGTGCCAGCAGGCCTAAAGGGGGCCTAAACTATGGCTACACCTTC
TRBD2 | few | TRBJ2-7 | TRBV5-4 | CASSGSGSFNEQYF | TGTGCCAGCAGCGGTAGCGGGAGTTTTAACGAGCAGTACTTC
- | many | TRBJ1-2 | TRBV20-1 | CSASSKVGDGYTF | TGCAGTGCTAGCTCTAAGGTGGGGGATGGCTACACCTTC
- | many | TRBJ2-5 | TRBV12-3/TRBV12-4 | CASSYTTSGLGETQYF | TGTGCCAGCAGTTACACCACTTCCGGGCTTGGGGAGACCCAGTACTTC
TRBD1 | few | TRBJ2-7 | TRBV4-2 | CASSPWAGQGPYEQYF | TGTGCCAGCAGCCCCTGGGCGGGACAGGGGCCATACGAGCAGTACTTC
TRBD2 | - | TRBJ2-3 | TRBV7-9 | CASSEGLAETDTQYF | TGTGCCAGCAGCGAGGGACTAGCGGAGACAGATACGCAGTATTTT
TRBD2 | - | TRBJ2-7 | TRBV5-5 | CASSLAAARGGTYEQYF | TGTGCCAGCAGCTTGGCGGCTGCCCGGGGGGGCACCTACGAGCAGTACTTC
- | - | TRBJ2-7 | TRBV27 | CASSLYNSGSSYEQYF | TGTGCCAGCAGTTTATACAACAGTGGGAGCTCCTACGAGCAGTACTTC
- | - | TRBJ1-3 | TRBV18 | CASSPPGQTFSGNTIYF | TGTGCCAGCTCACCCCCTGGACAAACGTTCTCTGGAAACACCATATATTTT
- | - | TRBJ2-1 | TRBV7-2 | CASSLIRDPPQTEQFF | TGTGCCAGCAGCCTTATCCGGGACCCCCCCCAAACTGAGCAGTTCTTC
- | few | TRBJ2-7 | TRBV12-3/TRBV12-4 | CASSLGPFQYF | TGTGCCAGCAGTCTCGGACCCTTTCAGTACTTC
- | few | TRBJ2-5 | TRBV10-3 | CAISVGSWETQYF | TGTGCCATCAGTGTTGGCTCTTGGGAGACCCAGTACTTC
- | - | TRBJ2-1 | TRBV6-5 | CASSYSDGRNEQFF | TGTGCCAGCAGTTACTCCGATGGGCGCAATGAGCAGTTCTTC
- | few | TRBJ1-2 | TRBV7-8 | CASSLYEAGDSYGYTF | TGTGCCAGCAGCTTATATGAGGCCGGGGATTCGTATGGCTACACCTTC
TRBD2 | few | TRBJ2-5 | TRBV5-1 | CASSLVTSGRGETQYF | TGCGCCAGCAGCTTGGTTACTAGCGGGAGAGGAGAGACCCAGTACTTC
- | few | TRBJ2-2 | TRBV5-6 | CASSVGRWVVGTPNTGELFF | TGTGCCAGCAGCGTGGGACGGTGGGTCGTGGGAACTCCGAACACCGGGGAGCTGTTTTTT
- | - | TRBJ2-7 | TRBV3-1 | CASRPGRRMGEQYF | TGTGCCAGCAGGCCGGGACGGCGAATGGGCGAGCAGTACTTC
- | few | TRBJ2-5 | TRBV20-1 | CSATSGQGGETQYF | TGCAGTGCTACCTCCGGACAGGGAGGGGAGACCCAGTACTTC
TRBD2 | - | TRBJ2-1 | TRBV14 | CASSQVRDYRQFF | TGTGCCAGCAGCCAAGTCCGGGACTACCGGCAGTTCTTC
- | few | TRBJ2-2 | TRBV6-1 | CASSPLKASGELFF | TGTGCCAGCAGCCCCCTTAAGGCGTCCGGGGAGCTGTTTTTT
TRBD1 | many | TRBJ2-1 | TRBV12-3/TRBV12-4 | CASKGQGINEQFF | TGTGCCAGCAAGGGACAGGGAATCAATGAGCAGTTCTTC
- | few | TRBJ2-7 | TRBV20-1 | CSALGRQVSYEQYF | TGCAGTGCTCTAGGACGACAGGTCTCCTACGAGCAGTACTTC
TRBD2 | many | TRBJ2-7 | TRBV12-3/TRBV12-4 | CASSSGGDEQYF | TGTGCCAGCAGCTCCGGGGGGGACGAGCAGTACTTC
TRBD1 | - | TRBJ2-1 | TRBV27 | CASSLYGGRGPNYNEQFF | TGTGCCAGCAGTTTATATGGGGGAAGGGGGCCTAACTACAATGAGCAGTTCTTC
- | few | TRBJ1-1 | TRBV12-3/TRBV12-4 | CASSLASYTEAFF | TGTGCCAGCAGTTTAGCCAGTTACACTGAAGCTTTCTTT
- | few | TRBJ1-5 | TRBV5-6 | CASSLQSQPQHF | TGCGCCAGCAGCTTGCAGTCTCAGCCCCAGCATTTT
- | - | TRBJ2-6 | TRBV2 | CASSERGRLSGANVLTF | TGTGCCAGCAGTGAACGGGGCAGACTCTCTGGGGCCAACGTCCTGACTTTC
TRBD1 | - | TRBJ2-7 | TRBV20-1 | CSAENDGTVNYEQYF | TGCAGTGCTGAAAATGATGGGACAGTGAACTACGAGCAGTACTTC